This passage covers 7 T cell receptor beta chains from one sample sequenced in a study of blood T cell repertoires in COVID-19. TCRdb keeps only in-frame clones here, not all; method: immunoSEQ multiplex PCR. This table has about 410,000 clones, about 91% appearing once. Source material: peripheral blood. These receptors were collected from a woman aged 40 to 50 with COVID-19, enrolled during active disease.

The rearrangement uses TRBV14 and TRBJ1-2, with 8 nucleotides matching TRBD1. The CDR3 is made up of 16 amino acids. Germline V lookup: CDR1 SGHDN, CDR2 FVKESK. The V gene end was trimmed by 3 bases and the J gene end by 7 bases; junction bases not matched to a gene: 13. CDR3 in amino acids: CASSHVKGAGGSGYTF. In nucleotides, the CDR3 is TGTGCCAGCAGCCATGTGAAGGGGGCAGGGGGCAGTGGCTACACCTTC.

The gene calls are TRBV7-3 and TRBJ1-6; no clear D gene. The CDR3 spans 14 residues. The V gene's germline CDR1 is SGHTA and CDR2 FQGTGA. V lost 0 bases and J lost 10, with 10 bases in between. This CDR3 reads CASSLTALGSPLHF. For the CDR3, the DNA is TGTGCCAGCAGCTTAACGGCACTAGGATCACCCCTCCACTTT.

This clone came up once. This chain uses TRBV7-2 with TRBJ2-7, with 7 nucleotides matching TRBD1. The CDR3 is 15 residues long. Germline V lookup: CDR1 SGHTA, CDR2 FQGNSA. V lost 4 bases and J lost 7; bases outside the gene matches: 13. CDR3 amino acids: CASSSLGTASREQYF. CDR3 nucleotide sequence: TGTGCCAGCAGCTCGCTCGGGACAGCCTCAAGGGAGCAGTACTTC.

CDR3 loop: CASSLNQENIQYF. The CDR3 region has the DNA TGCGCCAGCAGCCTTAATCAGGAAAACATTCAGTACTTC. The chain links TRBV4-1 to TRBJ2-4; D unresolved. V lost 4 bases to trimming and J lost 5 bases, with 9 bases between them. Germline V gene data show CDR1 as MGHRA and CDR2 as YSYEKL. This CDR3 region has 13 residues.

The chain is built from TRBV4-3 and TRBJ2-3, with 9 bases identical to TRBD2. Trimming took 2 bases from V and 2 from J; bases not matched to a gene: 11. CDR3 length equals 18 residues. Germline V lookup: CDR1 LGHNA, CDR2 YSLEER. CDR3 region: CASSQMAAGGIPTDTQYF. CDR3 bases: TGCGCCAGCAGCCAAATGGCGGCGGGGGGGATCCCCACAGATACGCAGTATTTT.

The V call is TRBV3-1 (or the pseudogene TRBV3-2), the J call TRBJ2-3, with 8 bases fitting TRBD2. CDR1 is LGHDT, CDR2 YNNKEL, per germline (reference sequence). With 1 base clipped from V and 4 bases from J, the junction kept 4 bases outside the gene matches. The CDR3 totals 15 residues. The CDR3 is CASSQVAGGADTQYF. In DNA form, the CDR3 reads TGTGCCAGCAGCCAAGTAGCCGGGGGGGCAGATACGCAGTATTTT.

The chain recombines TRBV13 with TRBJ1-2, with TRBD1 matching over 10 bases. The V gene end was trimmed by 5 bases and the J gene end by 6 bases; junction bases not matched to a gene: 12. The germline V gene encodes CDR1 PRHDT and CDR2 FYEKMQ (reference sequence). This CDR3 is built from 16 residues. CDR3 sequence reads: CASSPRTGGEGNGYTF. In nucleotides, the CDR3 is TGTGCCAGCAGCCCTCGGACAGGGGGAGAAGGAAATGGCTACACCTTC.